These 20 T cell receptor beta chains came from one sample sequenced in a study of blood T cell repertoires in COVID-19 (TCRdb year 2020). Libraries were constructed by the immunoSEQ multiplex PCR assay. TCRdb provides this immuneACCESS table in a form limited to in-frame rearrangements. Some clones are lacking; in checked studies, under half of them reflect an unresolved V gene, and why the rest are absent is not known. Present in this sample are 300,000 to 350,000 clones, around 90% of which were seen just once. 7.5% to 10% of the sample rests with the top ten. Material for sequencing was peripheral blood. The receptors were gathered from a man aged 25-45 years with COVID-19, enrolled during active disease.

This clone was found once. The J gene is TRBJ2-1, the V gene TRBV27; 8 nucleotides match TRBD2. The germline V gene encodes CDR1 MNHEY and CDR2 SMNVEV (reference sequence). This CDR3 contains 18 residues. V trimming: 5 bases; J trimming: 0 bases; junction bases outside the gene matches: 12. The CDR3 DNA is TGTGCCAGCAGTGCTCTAGCGGGCACCCTCAGCTCCTACAATGAGCAGTTCTTC. Residues: CASSALAGTLSSYNEQFF.

The chain is built from TRBV6-2 or TRBV6-3 and TRBJ1-2, with D unresolved. This CDR3 has 15 residues. V dropped 2 bases and J dropped 4 bases, with 14 bases sitting between them. Germline V gene data show CDR1 as MNHEY and CDR2 as SVGEGT. The CDR3 DNA sequence: TGTGCCAGCAGTTACGGCCCTCCTGGCGGCTATGGCTACACCTTC. Residues: CASSYGPPGGYGYTF.

V gene TRBV11-2 combines with J gene TRBJ2-3; D uncertain. The germline CDR1 and CDR2 sequences are SGHAT and FQNNGV. The CDR3 runs 13 residues. Trimming shortened V by 1 base and J by 3 bases, and 5 bases separated the two germline ends. CDR3 DNA: TGTGCCAGCAGCTTAGTCACAACAGATACGCAGTATTTT. Its protein product is CASSLVTTDTQYF.

The genes are TRBV14 and TRBJ2-1; possibly TRBD2 for D (6 bases). The CDR3 sequence is 13 residues long. Germline V gives CDR1 SGHDN, CDR2 FVKESK. Between the trimmed V and J ends, which lost 6 bases and 9 bases, there was a span of 15 bases. CDR3 in amino acids: CASSIVPEGEQFF. CDR3 nucleotides: TGTGCCAGCAGTATTGTTCCGGAGGGTGAGCAGTTCTTC.

This chain links TRBV10-3 with TRBJ2-5, with TRBD2 matching 10 bases. The CDR3 runs 15 residues. Germline CDR1 reads ENHRY; CDR2 reads SYGVKD. Unmatched junction bases numbered 8, after V lost 10 bases and J lost 0 bases. The CDR3 is CATSGAGGYQETQYF. The CDR3 nucleotides are TGTGCCACCTCCGGAGCGGGGGGGTACCAAGAGACCCAGTACTTC.

This chain's CDR3 is CASSISMTGGMSSNYGYTF. The CDR3 nucleotides are TGTGCCAGCAGCATATCAATGACAGGGGGAATGTCCTCTAACTATGGCTACACCTTC. The rearrangement links TRBV9 to TRBJ1-2; 9 nucleotides match TRBD1. From germline, CDR1 is SGDLS and CDR2 YYNGEE. This CDR3 region has 19 residues. The junction had 16 bases not matched to a gene; V was cut back by 4 bases and J by 0 bases.

V is TRBV5-1 and J is TRBJ2-2; D is unclear. Germline V gene data show CDR1 as SGHRS and CDR2 as YFSETQ. The CDR3 contains 14 residues. Trimming removed 1 base at V and 2 bases at J, with 6 bases between. This CDR3 reads CASSLSYNTGELFF. In DNA, the CDR3 is TGCGCCAGCAGCTTGAGCTACAACACCGGGGAGCTGTTTTTT.

The chain has TRBV9 and TRBJ2-2; no clear D gene. This CDR3 spans 13 amino acids. The germline CDR1 and CDR2 sequences are SGDLS and YYNGEE. V lost 1 base to trimming and J lost 4 bases, with 5 bases between them. For the CDR3, the DNA is TGTGCCAGCAGCGTACACAGCACCGGGGAGCTGTTTTTT. Residues: CASSVHSTGELFF. Combining the CDR3 with reference TRBV9 and TRBJ2-2 gives the whole variable domain DSGVTQTPKHLITATGQRVTLRCSPRSGDLSVYWYQQSLDQGLQFLIQYYNGEERAKGNILERFSAQQFPDLHSELNLSSLELGDSALYFCASSVHSTGELFFGEGSRLTVL.

The chain uses TRBV7-9 and TRBJ1-1, with a weak D call TRBD1 (6 bases). CDR1 is SEHNR, CDR2 FQNEAQ, per germline (reference sequence). The CDR3 sequence is 14 residues long. V lost 8 bases and J lost 1, with 14 bases in between. This chain's CDR3 is CASGPDRWNTEAFF. DNA for the CDR3: TGTGCCAGCGGACCGGACAGATGGAACACTGAAGCTTTCTTT.

CDR3 region: CASSLSGGGAVEQFF. The CDR3 nucleotides read TGTGCCAGCAGCTTGTCGGGCGGGGGGGCTGTTGAGCAGTTCTTC. V usage is TRBV5-6 and J usage is TRBJ2-1, with TRBD2 matching 9 bases. The CDR3 is 15 amino acids. V lost 1 base to trimming and J lost 9 bases; unmatched junction nucleotides: 8. Germline CDR1 reads SGHDT; CDR2 reads YYEEEE.

The genes are TRBV28 and TRBJ2-1, with a possible D match to TRBD2 (5 bases). CDR1 is MDHEN and CDR2 is SYDVKM in the germline V gene. The V and J ends lost 3 bases and 10 bases respectively, with 10 bases between them. CDR3 length: 12 residues. The CDR3, as DNA: TGTGCCAGCAGTTTGTCTAGCATCGAGCAGTTCTTC. Translated, it gives CASSLSSIEQFF. The variable domain in full, with the rest retrieved from reference TRBV28 and TRBJ2-1, is DVKVTQSSRYLVKRTGEKVFLECVQDMDHENMFWYRQDPGLGLRLIYFSYDVKMKEKGDIPEGYSVSREKKERFSLILESASTNQTSMYLCASSLSSIEQFFGPGTRLTVL.

The rearrangement links TRBV19 to TRBJ2-1; the match to TRBD2 covers 8 bases. CDR3 length: 23 residues. The V gene's germline CDR1 is LNHDA and CDR2 SQIVND (reference sequence). V trimming: 3 bases; J trimming: 0 bases; junction bases outside the gene matches: 25. The CDR3 DNA follows: TGTGCCAGTAGTATTAGGTTGATTCGACGCGGCGGGAGGCCGGAAAGCTCCTACAATGAGCAGTTCTTC. The encoded protein is CASSIRLIRRGGRPESSYNEQFF.

The genes are TRBV27 and TRBJ2-7; perhaps TRBD2 as D (6 bases). Per the germline V gene, CDR1 is MNHEY and CDR2 is SMNVEV (reference sequence). Trimming shortened V by 5 bases and J by 6 bases, and 14 bases separated the two germline ends. CDR3 size: 13 residues. The CDR3 DNA follows: TGTGCCAGCAGTCCTGGGGGAGGCCTCGAGCAGTACTTC. Protein sequence: CASSPGGGLEQYF.

The J gene is TRBJ1-1, the V gene TRBV6-5; 7 nucleotides line up with TRBD1. Unmatched junction bases numbered 8, after V lost 5 bases and J lost 2 bases. Germline CDR1 and CDR2: MNHEY and SVGAGI. The CDR3 loop spans 15 amino acids. The DNA of the CDR3 is TGTGCCAGCAGTACCCGTCGACAGGGAAACACTGAAGCTTTCTTT. It yields the protein CASSTRRQGNTEAFF.

The gene calls are TRBV7-2 and TRBJ1-2; D is possibly TRBD1 (5 bases). The CDR3 length is 15 residues. Germline loops: CDR1 SGHTA, CDR2 FQGNSA. The ends were cut back, 1 base at V and 5 bases at J, with 14 bases in the middle. CDR3 DNA: TGTGCCAGCAGCTTAGGGGCAGGGTTGGAATATGGCTACACCTTC. Translating it yields CASSLGAGLEYGYTF.

The chain couples TRBV11-3 to TRBJ2-5, with TRBD1 as a possible D gene (5 bases). V was shortened by 5 bases and J by 5 bases, with 18 bases between the two germline ends. CDR1 and CDR2 (germline): SGHNT, YENEEA. The length of the CDR3 is 15 residues. In nucleotides, the CDR3 is TGTGCCAGCAGCCCTGGACACCTCAAAGGGGAGACCCAGTACTTC. It specifies CASSPGHLKGETQYF.

The chain links TRBV6-5 to TRBJ1-4, with a weak D call TRBD1 (5 bases). V was trimmed by 6 bases and J by 2 bases, leaving 13 bases between them. Germline CDR1 and CDR2: MNHEY and SVGAGI. This CDR3 is 15 amino acids long. The CDR3 here is CASSNGGNTNEKLFF. The CDR3, as DNA: TGTGCCAGCAGCAACGGGGGGAACACTAATGAAAAACTGTTTTTT.

The chain couples TRBV12-3 or TRBV12-4 to TRBJ1-1, with D unresolved. V was cut by 5 bases and J by 11 bases, with 12 bases left in between. The CDR3 has 11 amino acids. The CDR3 here is CASSPGVGAFF. The CDR3 DNA reads TGTGCCAGCAGTCCCGGGGTTGGGGCTTTCTTT.

A single count supports this clone. The V call is TRBV19, the J call TRBJ1-2, with a tentative D call TRBD1 (6 bases). The V gene's germline CDR1 is LNHDA and CDR2 SQIVND (reference sequence). The CDR3 loop spans 13 amino acids. Trimming pared 7 bases from V and 2 bases from J, leaving 11 bases between. The CDR3 here is CASTPDRNYGYTF. The CDR3 DNA is TGTGCCAGTACTCCCGACAGGAACTATGGCTACACCTTC. Filled out from reference TRBV19 and TRBJ1-2, the complete variable domain reads DGGITQSPKYLFRKEGQNVTLSCEQNLNHDAMYWYRQDPGQGLRLIYYSQIVNDFQKGDIAEGYSVSREKKESFPLTVTSAQKNPTAFYLCASTPDRNYGYTFGSGTRLTVV.

This chain connects TRBV6-2 or TRBV6-3 to TRBJ1-2; tentatively, D is TRBD1 (5 bases). Trimming shortened V by 6 bases and J by 4 bases, and 21 bases separated the two germline ends. CDR1 MNHEY and CDR2 SVGEGT come from the germline V gene. CDR3 length: 16 residues. CDR3 bases: TGTGCCAGCAGCTCCGAATACCGACAGAAACGCTATGGCTACACCTTC. It yields the protein CASSSEYRQKRYGYTF.